This TCR beta chain was sequenced for a study of neurological immune-mediated disorders. Synthesis of cDNA was performed by 5'RACE using 10-nucleotide random UMIs. TCRdb independently ran MiXCR on the 5' RACE reads; one entry per CDR3 protein. The sample carries around 69,000 distinct CDR3 sequences, roughly 10% recorded once. For this clonotype: Its antigen is currently unknown.

Study observations and caveats: Patients with HTLV-1-associated myelopathy had the highest level of TCR clonal expansion, whereas patients with multiple sclerosis had the lowest level, falling beneath the level found in healthy controls.

The time point is: longitudinal time-point 1 (baseline). CDR3 length: 13 residues. V lost 8 bases, J lost 1 base, and 1 base stayed unmatched. The sequence was obtained from a man younger than 45 in good health. Sequenced sample: PBMCs. J is TRBJ1-3 and V is TRBV12-3 or TRBV12-4, with 8 bases identical to TRBD1. CDR3 coding DNA: TGTGCCAGCCGGGACAGGTCTGGAAACACCATATATTTT. Residues: CASRDRSGNTIYF.